Below are 13 T cell receptor beta chains sequenced from a single sample in a study of shared clonotypes between healthy human individuals. Method: immunoSEQ multiplex PCR; TCRdb's copy keeps in-frame clones and lacks some. Among roughly 320,000 clones listed, roughly 84% were seen once. The specimen was memory CD8+ T cells sorted from blood. Noted subset: CD45RO+ cells pooled with CCR7-negative TemRA cells. All receptors come from a young man in good health.

This clone was recorded only once. The chain carries TRBV7-8 and TRBJ1-6; 7 nucleotides line up with TRBD1. The length of the CDR3 is 15 residues. Germline V gene lookup returns CDR1 SGHVS and CDR2 FQNEAQ. Trimming cost V 3 bases and J 9 bases; bases outside gene matches: 8. Here the CDR3 DNA reads TGTGCCAGCAGCTTTACGGGACAGAGGGGTTCACCCCTCCACTTT. Encoded protein: CASSFTGQRGSPLHF.

The chain couples TRBV2 to TRBJ2-2, with D tentatively TRBD1 (6 bases). Trimming removed 11 bases at V and 0 bases at J, with 28 bases between. The CDR3 has 19 amino acids. Germline lookup yields CDR1 SNHLY and CDR2 FYNNEI. The CDR3 DNA reads as TGTGCCTCAAAGTGTTGGGGGACACCTTGCTTCGCGAACACCGGGGAGCTGTTTTTT. It yields the protein CASKCWGTPCFANTGELFF.

The chain links TRBV2 to TRBJ1-1; D is unresolved. V dropped 4 bases and J dropped 1 base, with 16 bases sitting between them. Germline CDR1 is SNHLY and CDR2 is FYNNEI. This CDR3 is 16 amino acids long. CDR3 in DNA: TGTGCCAGCAGTGGATCTTATGAACCGGAGAACACTGAAGCTTTCTTT. Translation gives CASSGSYEPENTEAFF.

The rearrangement uses TRBV5-6 and TRBJ2-7; the match to TRBD2 covers 11 bases. V was clipped by 4 bases and J by 3 bases; unmatched bases: 6. Germline V lookup: CDR1 SGHDT, CDR2 YYEEEE. The CDR3 contains 15 residues. The CDR3 sequence: CASSRQTSGIYEQYF. The CDR3 DNA reads as TGTGCCAGCAGCCGTCAGACTAGCGGGATCTACGAGCAGTACTTC.

This clone was seen just once. The chain employs TRBV7-8 and TRBJ2-7; D perhaps matches TRBD2 (5 bases). CDR3 length: 15 amino acids. V gave up 3 bases and J gave up 0 bases, with 12 bases separating them. Germline CDR1 reads SGHVS; CDR2 reads FQNEAQ. As DNA, the CDR3 is TGTGCCAGCAGCTTTAGCGATGGGTCCTCCTACGAGCAGTACTTC. Translated, it gives CASSFSDGSSYEQYF.

The chain carries TRBV9 and TRBJ2-7; the D is unclear. V lost 4 bases and J 3 bases, leaving 20 bases between the germline ends. The CDR3 loop spans 16 amino acids. The germline gives CDR1 SGDLS, CDR2 YYNGEE. CDR3 residues: CASSPRVWGWFYEQYF. The CDR3 DNA follows: TGTGCCAGCAGCCCTAGGGTTTGGGGTTGGTTCTACGAGCAGTACTTC.

The chain employs TRBV9 and TRBJ1-4; D gene ambiguous. The germline V gene encodes CDR1 SGDLS and CDR2 YYNGEE. This CDR3 comprises 13 residues. The germline V and J ends were trimmed by 4 bases and 3 bases, with 7 bases remaining between them. This CDR3 is CASSSAANEKLFF. CDR3 in DNA: TGTGCCAGCAGCTCGGCGGCTAATGAAAAACTGTTTTTT.

The gene calls are TRBV2 and TRBJ2-5; D is undetermined. Trimming took off 5 bases at V and 3 bases at J, with 10 bases between the two ends. The CDR3 loop spans 13 amino acids. The germline V gene has CDR1 SNHLY and CDR2 FYNNEI. CDR3 bases: TGTGCCAGCAGTCTCGACTGGGAAGAGACCCAGTACTTC. It codes for CASSLDWEETQYF.

The chain carries TRBV30 and TRBJ2-2; 9 nucleotides align to TRBD1. Germline V gene data show CDR1 as GTSNPN and CDR2 as SVGIG (reference sequence). V shed 4 bases, J shed 5 bases, and the junction held 5 bases outside the gene matches. The CDR3 is 14 amino acids. This chain's CDR3 is CAWKFDRGTGELFF. The CDR3 DNA sequence: TGTGCCTGGAAATTCGACAGGGGGACCGGGGAGCTGTTTTTT.

CDR3 sequence (DNA): TGTGCCAGCAGTGACACGACATACTACAACTATGGCTACACCTTC. Protein: CASSDTTYYNYGYTF. This chain joins TRBV6-1 and TRBJ1-2; D is ambiguous. V lost 3 bases, J lost 2 bases, and 13 bases lay in between. Germline values: CDR1 MNHNS, CDR2 SASEGT. The CDR3 runs 15 residues.

V gene TRBV20-1 combines with J gene TRBJ1-2, with D unresolved. Trimming stripped 7 bases from V and 5 bases from J, with 11 bases between. CDR1 DFQATT and CDR2 SNEGSKA come from the germline V gene (reference sequence). This CDR3 comprises 11 residues. CDR3 nucleotide sequence: TGCAGTGGCCTACAGAGATATGGCTACACCTTC. Amino acid sequence: CSGLQRYGYTF.

V gene TRBV27 combines with J gene TRBJ2-7; 12 nucleotides align to TRBD2. Unmatched junction bases numbered 13, after V lost 7 bases and J lost 3 bases. The CDR3 has 17 amino acids. Germline V gene data show CDR1 as MNHEY and CDR2 as SMNVEV (reference sequence). CDR3 residues: CASTSRTSGMFGYEQYF. CDR3 nucleotides: TGTGCCAGCACCTCCCGGACTAGCGGGATGTTTGGCTACGAGCAGTACTTC.

The chain is built from TRBV11-3 and TRBJ2-2; weak D call: TRBD1 (6 bases). This CDR3 has 14 amino acids. Looked up from germline, CDR1 is SGHNT and CDR2 is YENEEA. V was clipped by 4 bases and J by 3 bases, with 9 bases between them. The CDR3, as DNA: TGTGCCAGCAGCTCGTACAGGGACACCGGGGAGCTGTTTTTT. Translated, it gives CASSSYRDTGELFF.